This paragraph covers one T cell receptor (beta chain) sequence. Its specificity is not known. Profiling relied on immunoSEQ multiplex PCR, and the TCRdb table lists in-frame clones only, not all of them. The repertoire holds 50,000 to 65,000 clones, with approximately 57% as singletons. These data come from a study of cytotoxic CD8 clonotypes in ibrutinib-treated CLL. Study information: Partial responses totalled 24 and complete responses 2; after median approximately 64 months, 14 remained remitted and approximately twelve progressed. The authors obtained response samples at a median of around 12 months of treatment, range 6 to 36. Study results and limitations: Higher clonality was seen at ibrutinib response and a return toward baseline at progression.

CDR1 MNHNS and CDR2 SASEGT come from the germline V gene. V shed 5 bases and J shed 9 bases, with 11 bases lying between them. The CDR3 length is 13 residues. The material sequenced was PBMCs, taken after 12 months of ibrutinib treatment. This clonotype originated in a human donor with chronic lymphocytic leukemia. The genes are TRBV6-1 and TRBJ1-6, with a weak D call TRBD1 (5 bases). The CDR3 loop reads CASSFMGPSPLHF. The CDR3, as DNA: TGTGCCAGCAGTTTTATGGGGCCTTCACCCCTCCACTTT.